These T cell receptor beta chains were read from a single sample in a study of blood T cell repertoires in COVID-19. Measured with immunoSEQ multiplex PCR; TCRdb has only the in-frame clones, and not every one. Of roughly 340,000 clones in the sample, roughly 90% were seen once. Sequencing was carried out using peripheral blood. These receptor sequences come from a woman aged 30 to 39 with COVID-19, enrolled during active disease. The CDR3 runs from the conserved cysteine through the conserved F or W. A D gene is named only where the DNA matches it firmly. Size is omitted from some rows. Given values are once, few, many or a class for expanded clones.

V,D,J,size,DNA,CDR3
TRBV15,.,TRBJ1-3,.,TGTGCCACCAGCAGAATACCCGACAGGACTGGAAACACCATATATTTT,CATSRIPDRTGNTIYF
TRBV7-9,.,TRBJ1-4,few,TGTGCCAGCAGCTTAGACGTCGGGGGAGAAAATGAAAAACTGTTTTTT,CASSLDVGGENEKLFF
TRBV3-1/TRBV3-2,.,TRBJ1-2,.,TGTGCCAGCAGCCAAGCGCTGCGGGGGTCAGGATATGGCTACACCTTC,CASSQALRGSGYGYTF
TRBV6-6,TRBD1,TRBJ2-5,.,TGTGCCAGCAGCGCCGGGACAGGGATACTTCAAGAGACCCAGTACTTC,CASSAGTGILQETQYF
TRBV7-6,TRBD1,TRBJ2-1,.,TGTGCCAGCAGCCCCTCCGGGACAGGAGTAAATGAGCAGTTCTTC,CASSPSGTGVNEQFF
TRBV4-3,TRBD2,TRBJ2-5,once,TGCGCCAGCAGCCAAACCGTAGCGGGGGGCGGGGAGACCCAGTACTTC,CASSQTVAGGGETQYF
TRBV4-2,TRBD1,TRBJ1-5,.,TGTGCCAGCAGCCAAGATCAGACAGGGGGTGATCAGCCCCAGCATTTT,CASSQDQTGGDQPQHF
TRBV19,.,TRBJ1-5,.,TGTGCCTGCAAGCGGGGGGGCCATGGGCCCCAGCATTTT,CACKRGGHGPQHF
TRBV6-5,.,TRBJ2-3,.,TGTGCCGCTACCAGGGCATACACCAGCACAGATACGCAGTATTTT,CAATRAYTSTDTQYF
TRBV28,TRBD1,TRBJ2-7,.,TGTGCCAGCAGTTACTATGGACAGGGCCTGAGGTACGAGCAGTACTTC,CASSYYGQGLRYEQYF
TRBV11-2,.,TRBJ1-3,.,TGTGCCAGCAGCTTAGTTACAGGGATCCCTGGAAACACCATATATTTT,CASSLVTGIPGNTIYF
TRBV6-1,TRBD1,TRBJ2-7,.,TGTGCCAGCAGTGAATGGACAGGGGACAGCTACGAGCAGTACTTC,CASSEWTGDSYEQYF
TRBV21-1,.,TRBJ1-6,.,TGTGCCAGCAGCAGACTCCGTCGCGTTTCACCCCTCCACTTT,CASSRLRRVSPLHF
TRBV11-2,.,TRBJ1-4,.,TGTGCCAGCAGCCCCAACAGGGCCTCGGAAAAACTGTTTTTT,CASSPNRASEKLFF
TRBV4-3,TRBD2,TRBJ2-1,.,TGCGCCAGCAGCCAAGAACTAGCGGGGGGCGGGGATGAGCAGTTCTTC,CASSQELAGGGDEQFF
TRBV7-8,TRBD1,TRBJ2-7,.,TGTGCCAGCAGTATAACCCAGGGGGCTTCCGGATACGAGCAGTACTTC,CASSITQGASGYEQYF
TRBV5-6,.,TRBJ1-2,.,TGTGCCAGCAGCCTGGTGGGCGGGGGGACTTCGAGCGGCTACACCTTC,CASSLVGGGTSSGYTF
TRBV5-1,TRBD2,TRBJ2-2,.,TGCGCCAGCAGCTTCGGAGCGGGGCCGAACACCGGGGAGCTGTTTTTT,CASSFGAGPNTGELFF